This entry lists 8 T cell receptor beta chains sequenced from one sample in a study of cytomegalovirus exposure and HLA in healthy donors. This PCR relied on a set of 60 Vbeta primers and 13 Jbeta primers. Profiling relied on immunoSEQ multiplex PCR, and the TCRdb table lists in-frame clones only, not all of them. The data show 150,000 to 200,000 clones, about 80% seen once. Sequenced sample: PBMCs. These receptors originate from a woman in her thirties or forties in good health and CMV-seronegative.

The CDR3 loop reads CAWSLYRQTSGDTQYF. The CDR3 DNA follows: TGTGCCTGGAGTCTCTATCGACAGACCTCCGGAGATACGCAGTATTTT. This sequence joins TRBV30 and TRBJ2-3; D might be TRBD1 (5 bases). V lost 2 bases and J 5 bases, leaving 20 bases between the germline ends. The CDR3 spans 16 residues. Looked up from germline, CDR1 is GTSNPN and CDR2 is SVGIG (reference sequence).

V gene TRBV7-3 combines with J gene TRBJ2-2; D is uncertain. Germline V gene data show CDR1 as SGHTA and CDR2 as FQGTGA. This CDR3 has 14 amino acids. V shed 6 bases and J shed 1 base, with 9 bases lying between them. The CDR3 loop is CASRSQMNTGELFF. The DNA of the CDR3 is TGTGCCAGCAGATCACAGATGAACACCGGGGAGCTGTTTTTT.

CDR3 residues: CASSVQGANTEAFF. DNA for the CDR3: TGTGCCAGCAGCGTGCAGGGGGCGAACACTGAAGCTTTCTTT. J is TRBJ1-1 and V is TRBV27; TRBD1 agrees at 8 bases. This CDR3 comprises 14 residues. V shed 6 bases, J shed 1 base, and the junction held 4 bases outside the gene matches. Germline V gene data show CDR1 as MNHEY and CDR2 as SMNVEV (reference sequence).

The chain couples TRBV28 to TRBJ1-5; TRBD1 aligns across 11 bases. The germline CDR1 and CDR2 sequences are MDHEN and SYDVKM. V trimming: 6 bases; J trimming: 5 bases; junction bases outside the gene matches: 3. The CDR3 runs to 14 residues. Here the CDR3 reads CASRGQGGYQPQHF. The CDR3 DNA follows: TGTGCCAGCAGGGGACAGGGGGGGTATCAGCCCCAGCATTTT.

The chain is built from TRBV7-2 and TRBJ2-3; 9 nucleotides agree with TRBD2. Unmatched junction bases numbered 6, after V lost 1 base and J lost 4 bases. This CDR3 is built from 16 residues. Germline V gene lookup returns CDR1 SGHTA and CDR2 FQGNSA. Written as DNA, the CDR3 is TGTGCCAGCAGCTTAGACTTAGCGGGAGACCCAGATACGCAGTATTTT. It specifies CASSLDLAGDPDTQYF.

This clone was counted between two and nine times. The chain carries TRBV5-1 and TRBJ2-5, with 7 positions matching TRBD1. This CDR3 spans 15 amino acids. Germline V gives CDR1 SGHRS, CDR2 YFSETQ. Trimming removed 0 bases from V and 5 bases from J; junction bases left unmatched: 7. The CDR3 DNA reads TGCGCCAGCAGCTTGGAACAGGGGTTAGGGGAGACCCAGTACTTC. This encodes CASSLEQGLGETQYF. Based on the CDR3 plus reference TRBV5-1 and TRBJ2-5, the full variable domain is KAGVTQTPRYLIKTRGQQVTLSCSPISGHRSVSWYQQTPGQGLQFLFEYFSETQRNKGNFPGRFSGRQFSNSRSEMNVSTLELGDSALYLCASSLEQGLGETQYFGPGTRLLVL.

The rearrangement joins TRBV19 to TRBJ1-1, with D unclear. The germline V gene encodes CDR1 LNHDA and CDR2 SQIVND (reference sequence). This CDR3 spans 14 amino acids. Trimming pared 6 bases from V and 3 bases from J, leaving 14 bases between. CDR3 protein: CASSERGGYTEAFF. Here the CDR3 DNA reads TGTGCCAGTAGCGAACGAGGAGGTTACACTGAAGCTTTCTTT.

The J gene is TRBJ2-2, the V gene TRBV4-3, with D possibly being TRBD2 (6 bases). Trimming left V 1 base short and J 2 bases short, with 11 bases between. Germline-derived CDR1 and CDR2 are LGHNA and YSLEER. This CDR3 comprises 16 residues. The CDR3 region is CASSQGSGVNTGELFF. DNA of the CDR3: TGCGCCAGCAGCCAAGGTTCGGGAGTTAACACCGGGGAGCTGTTTTTT.